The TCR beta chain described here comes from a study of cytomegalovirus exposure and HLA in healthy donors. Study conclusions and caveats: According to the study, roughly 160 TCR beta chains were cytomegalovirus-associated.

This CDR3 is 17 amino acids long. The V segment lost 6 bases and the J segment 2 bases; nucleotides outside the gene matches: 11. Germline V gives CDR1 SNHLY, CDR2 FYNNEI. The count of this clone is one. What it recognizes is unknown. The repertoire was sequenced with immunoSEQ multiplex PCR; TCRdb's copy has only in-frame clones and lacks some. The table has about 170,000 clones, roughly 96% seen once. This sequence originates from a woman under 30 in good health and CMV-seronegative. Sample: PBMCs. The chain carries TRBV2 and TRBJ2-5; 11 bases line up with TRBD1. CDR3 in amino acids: CASRNVRTGGFQETQYF. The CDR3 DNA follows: TGTGCCAGCAGGAACGTAAGGACAGGGGGCTTTCAAGAGACCCAGTACTTC.